What follows describes a single T cell receptor beta chain. This record belongs to a study of CD8+CD57+ T cells in acquired aplastic anemia. About the research overall: Sorted CD4+ and CD8+ cells yielded DNA averaging approximately 3.5 ug.

Genomic DNA, the template, was used for profiling of the TCR beta VDJ and CDR3. In TCRdb, the reads were re-called with MiXCR into one record per CDR3 protein. The sample has some 190,000 distinct CDR3 sequences, approximately 46% seen once. V gave up 0 bases and J gave up 2 bases, with 9 bases separating them. The CDR3 is 15 residues long. CDR1 SGHRS and CDR2 YFSETQ come from the germline V gene. This clonotype was sampled from a human donor in good health. The chain carries TRBV5-1 and TRBJ1-5, with D uncertain. The sequencing input was sorted CD4+, CD8+, or CD8+CD57+ T cells (not recorded which) from PBMCs. CDR3 in DNA: TGCGCCAGCAGCTTGGTCGCGGGTGGCAATCAGCCCCAGCATTTT. Encoded protein: CASSLVAGGNQPQHF.